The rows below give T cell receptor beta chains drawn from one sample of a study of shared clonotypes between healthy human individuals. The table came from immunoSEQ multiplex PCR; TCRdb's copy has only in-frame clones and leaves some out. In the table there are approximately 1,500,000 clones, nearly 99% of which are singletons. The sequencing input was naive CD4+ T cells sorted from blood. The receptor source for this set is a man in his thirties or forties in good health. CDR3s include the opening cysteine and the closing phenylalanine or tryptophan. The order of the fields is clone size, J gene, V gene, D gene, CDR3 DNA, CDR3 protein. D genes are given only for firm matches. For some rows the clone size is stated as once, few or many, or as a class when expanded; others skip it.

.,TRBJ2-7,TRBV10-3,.,TGTGCCATCAGTGAGGCTGGGCTCCTCTACGAGCAGTACTTC,CAISEAGLLYEQYF
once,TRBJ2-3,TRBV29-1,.,TGCAGCGTCATCCATAGGGTAAGGGGTACGCAGTATTTT,CSVIHRVRGTQYF
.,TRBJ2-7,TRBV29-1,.,TGCAGCGTTGGCCCGGGACGGGACTCCTACGAGCAGTACTTC,CSVGPGRDSYEQYF
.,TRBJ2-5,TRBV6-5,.,TGTGCCAGCAGTTACCGCCTCCCTGCGACCCAGTACTTC,CASSYRLPATQYF
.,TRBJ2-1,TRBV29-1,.,TGCAGCGGATATACAGGCAATGAGCAGTTCTTC,CSGYTGNEQFF
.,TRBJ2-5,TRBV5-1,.,TGCGCCAGCAGCTTGGGTTGGGGAAGCGAGACCCAGTACTTC,CASSLGWGSETQYF
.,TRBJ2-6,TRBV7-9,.,TGTGCCAGCAGTTTTGGGGCAGCAGTAATCTCTGGGGCCAACGTCCTGACTTTC,CASSFGAAVISGANVLTF
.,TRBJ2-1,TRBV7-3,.,TGTGCCAGCAGCTTAGGGGACTCCCTCTACAATGAGCAGTTCTTC,CASSLGDSLYNEQFF
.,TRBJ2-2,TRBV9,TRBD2,TGTGCCAGCAGCGTAGCTCCAGCGGGAGGGCCCTCTGGGGAGCTGTTTTTT,CASSVAPAGGPSGELFF
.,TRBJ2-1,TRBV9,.,TGTGCCAGCAGCGTTAACAATGAGCAGTTCTTC,CASSVNNEQFF
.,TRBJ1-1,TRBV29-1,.,TGCAGCGTTGCCACAGGCTGGGTTGTAACTGAAGCTTTCTTT,CSVATGWVVTEAFF
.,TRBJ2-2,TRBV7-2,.,TGTGCCAGCAGCAAGACCGGGACGGTAAACACCGGGGAGCTGTTTTTT,CASSKTGTVNTGELFF
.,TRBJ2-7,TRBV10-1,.,TGCGCCAGCAGTGAGTCTTCCTGGGTTATTGGGCAGTACTTC,CASSESSWVIGQYF
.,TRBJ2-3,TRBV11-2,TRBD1,TGTGCCAGCAGCTTGGCCAGGACAGGGGTAGATACGCAGTATTTT,CASSLARTGVDTQYF
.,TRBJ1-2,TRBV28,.,TGTGCCAGCAGTTTAGTTCTGGGGGCTGTATATGGCTACACCTTC,CASSLVLGAVYGYTF